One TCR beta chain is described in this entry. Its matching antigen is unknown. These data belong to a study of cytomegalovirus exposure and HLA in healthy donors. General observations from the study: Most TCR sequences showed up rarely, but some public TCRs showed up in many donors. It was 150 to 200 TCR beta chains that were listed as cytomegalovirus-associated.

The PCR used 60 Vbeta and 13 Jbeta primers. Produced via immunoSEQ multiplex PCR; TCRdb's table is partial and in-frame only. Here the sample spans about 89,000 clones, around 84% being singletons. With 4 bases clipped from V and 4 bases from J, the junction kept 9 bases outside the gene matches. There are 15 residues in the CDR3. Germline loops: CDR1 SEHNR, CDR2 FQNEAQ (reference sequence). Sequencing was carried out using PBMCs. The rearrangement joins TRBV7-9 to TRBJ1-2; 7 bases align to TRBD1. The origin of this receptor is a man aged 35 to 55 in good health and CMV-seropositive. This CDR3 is CASSSQGTDRYGYTF. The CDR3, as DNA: TGTGCCAGCAGCTCACAAGGGACAGATCGCTATGGCTACACCTTC.